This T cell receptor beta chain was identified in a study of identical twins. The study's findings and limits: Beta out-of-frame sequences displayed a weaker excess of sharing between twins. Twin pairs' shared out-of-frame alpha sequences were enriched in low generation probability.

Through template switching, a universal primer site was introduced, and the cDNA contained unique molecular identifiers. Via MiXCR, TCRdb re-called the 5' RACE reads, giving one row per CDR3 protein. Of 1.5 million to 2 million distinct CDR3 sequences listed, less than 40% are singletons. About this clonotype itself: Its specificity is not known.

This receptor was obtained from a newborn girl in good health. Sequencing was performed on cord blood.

CDR3: CSAKKVPGGISYNSPLHF. CDR3 sequence (DNA): TGCAGTGCTAAGAAGGTTCCAGGTGGTATCTCCTATAATTCACCCCTCCACTTT. The chain couples TRBV20-1 to TRBJ1-6; D unresolved. The CDR3 contains 18 residues. Trimming cost V 4 bases and J 0 bases, with 19 bases left between them. CDR1 DFQATT and CDR2 SNEGSKA come from the germline V gene (reference sequence).